These 19 T cell receptor beta chains came from one sample sequenced in a study of control samples from healthy donors and cancer patients. Sequenced by immunoSEQ multiplex PCR; TCRdb stores in-frame clones only, minus some. The sample lists more than 95,000 clones; 93% were seen once. What was sequenced was blood. Receptor source: a man aged 25 to 40 in good health.

The chain is built from TRBV12-5 and TRBJ2-2, with TRBD1 matching 8 bases. V lost 2 bases to trimming and J lost 4 bases; unmatched junction nucleotides: 9. The CDR3 has 17 amino acids. Germline CDR1 LGHNT, CDR2 FRNRAP. The DNA of the CDR3 is TGTGCTAGTGGTTTGTTTATCCGGACAGGGAGCACCGGGGAGCTGTTTTTT. It codes for CASGLFIRTGSTGELFF.

The CDR3 DNA sequence: TGTGCCAGCAGTTGGGGGAGCTACGAGCAGTACTTC. Protein sequence: CASSWGSYEQYF. The rearrangement uses TRBV5-4 and TRBJ2-7; TRBD1 or TRBD2 may be the D gene (5 bases each). The CDR3 sequence is 12 residues long. Germline loops: CDR1 SGHNT, CDR2 YYREEE (reference sequence). V lost 5 bases and J lost 3, with 9 bases in between.

This chain joins TRBV10-3 and TRBJ2-7; 7 nucleotides align to TRBD2. V shed 2 bases and J 6 bases; nucleotides not matched to a gene: 4. This CDR3 has 13 residues. Germline CDR1 and CDR2: ENHRY and SYGVKD. This CDR3 reads CAISETSVGEQYV. DNA of the CDR3: TGTGCCATCAGTGAGACTAGCGTAGGCGAGCAGTACGTC.

The chain couples TRBV27 to TRBJ2-5, with TRBD1 matching over 10 bases. The trim removed 6 bases at V and 5 bases at J, leaving 3 bases unmatched. Germline V lookup: CDR1 MNHEY, CDR2 SMNVEV (reference sequence). The CDR3 length is 13 residues. The CDR3 DNA reads TGTGCCAGCAGGACAGGGGGCCGGGAGACCCAGTACTTC. Protein sequence: CASRTGGRETQYF.

The sample holds one count of this clone. The chain links TRBV14 to TRBJ2-1, with D uncertain. Germline V gives CDR1 SGHDN, CDR2 FVKESK. V was shortened by 4 bases and J by 6 bases, with 10 bases between the two germline ends. The CDR3 covers 13 residues. DNA of the CDR3: TGTGCCAGCAGCCCAGACTTTTTCAATGAGCAGTTCTTC. This sequence encodes CASSPDFFNEQFF.

J is TRBJ1-5 and V is TRBV12-3 or TRBV12-4; no clear D gene. The CDR3 extends over 13 amino acids. V shed 7 bases and J shed 2 bases, with 9 bases lying between them. Here the CDR3 DNA reads TGTGCCAGCACTCCCTGGGGCAATCAGCCCCAGCATTTT. Translation gives CASTPWGNQPQHF.

V and J are TRBV6-2 or TRBV6-3 and TRBJ2-2; D is ambiguous. V lost 4 bases and J 6 bases, leaving 9 bases between the germline ends. The CDR3 length is 13 residues. In germline, CDR1 is MNHEY, CDR2 SVGEGT. The CDR3 spells CASSFGLAGELFF. For the CDR3, the DNA is TGTGCCAGCAGTTTTGGCCTCGCCGGGGAGCTGTTTTTT.

This chain joins TRBV3-1 (or the pseudogene TRBV3-2) and TRBJ2-5; possibly TRBD2 for D (5 bases). The germline CDR1 and CDR2 sequences are LGHDT and YNNKEL (reference sequence). V lost 4 bases to trimming and J lost 5 bases, with 14 bases between them. There are 14 residues in the CDR3. This chain's CDR3 is CASSLHPRGETQYF. The CDR3 nucleotides read TGTGCCAGCAGCCTTCACCCGAGAGGGGAGACCCAGTACTTC.

The chain carries TRBV6-9 and TRBJ2-3; weak D call: TRBD1 (6 bases). Looked up from germline, CDR1 is MNHGY and CDR2 is SVAAGI. The CDR3 sequence is 16 residues long. Deletions cut 1 base from V and 2 bases from J, with 13 bases between. CDR3 sequence: CASSYLGDRHTDTQYF. The CDR3 coding sequence is TGTGCCAGCAGTTATTTAGGAGACAGGCACACAGATACGCAGTATTTT.

V usage is TRBV6-4 and J usage is TRBJ1-4; 10 bases are shared with TRBD1. CDR1 is MRHNA and CDR2 is SNTAGT in the germline V gene. This CDR3 is 20 amino acids long. Trimming took 5 bases from V and 1 from J; bases not matched to a gene: 16. The CDR3 DNA is TGTGCCAGCAGTAAAAGACAGGGGGCGCTGGGGAGAAGAACTAATGAAAAACTGTTTTTT. Its protein product is CASSKRQGALGRRTNEKLFF.

The chain employs TRBV24-1 and TRBJ2-1; D is uncertain. Germline V lookup: CDR1 KGHDR, CDR2 SFDVKD. Trimming removed 6 bases from V and 6 bases from J, with 11 bases in between. The CDR3 consists of 13 residues. The CDR3 spells CATSSPVPNEQFF. The CDR3 nucleotides read TGTGCCACCAGTTCGCCAGTACCCAATGAGCAGTTCTTC.

This clone was seen only once. The chain carries TRBV7-2 and TRBJ1-2, with D possibly being TRBD1 (5 bases). Looked up from germline, CDR1 is SGHTA and CDR2 is FQGNSA. The V gene lost 5 bases and the J gene lost 5 bases, with 24 bases spanning the gap. The CDR3 is 17 amino acids. The CDR3 DNA sequence: TGTGCCAGCAGCCAACGGGGCTCTGGGCGATTAGTTTATGGCTACACCTTC. Translation gives CASSQRGSGRLVYGYTF.

V usage is TRBV27 and J usage is TRBJ1-5; D unresolved. V was trimmed by 1 base and J by 5 bases, leaving 12 bases between them. Germline lookup yields CDR1 MNHEY and CDR2 SMNVEV (reference sequence). CDR3 size: 15 residues. CDR3 in amino acids: CASSLFPVADQPQHF. DNA of the CDR3: TGTGCCAGCAGTTTATTTCCTGTGGCAGATCAGCCCCAGCATTTT.

The rearrangement joins TRBV6-5 to TRBJ2-2; D possibly matches TRBD1 or TRBD2 (5 bases each). Trimming removed 10 bases from V and 5 bases from J, with 20 bases in between. The CDR3 runs to 15 residues. CDR1 is MNHEY, CDR2 SVGAGI, per germline. CDR3 in amino acids: CATMDSLGRTGELFF. The DNA of the CDR3 is TGTGCCACCATGGATTCTTTGGGACGGACCGGGGAGCTGTTTTTT.

The gene calls are TRBV5-1 and TRBJ1-2, with D perhaps TRBD1 (6 bases). CDR1 and CDR2 from the germline V gene are SGHRS and YFSETQ. CDR3 length: 17 residues. The V end lost 6 bases, the J end lost 6 bases, and 27 bases lay between the germline ends. CDR3 DNA: TGCGCCAGCATCCTTTCGGCCGGTCTGACAGGTGGACATGGCTACACCTTC. It encodes CASILSAGLTGGHGYTF.

V and J are TRBV3-1 (or the pseudogene TRBV3-2) and TRBJ1-6; D uncertain. CDR1 and CDR2 (germline): LGHDT, YNNKEL (reference sequence). The CDR3 totals 16 residues. The V gene lost 4 bases and the J gene lost 0 bases, with 10 bases spanning the gap. The CDR3 DNA follows: TGTGCCAGCAGCCGTAAAGCGAGCTCCTATAATTCACCCCTCCACTTT. Amino acids: CASSRKASSYNSPLHF.

The chain joins TRBV24-1 to TRBJ1-1; D is unresolved. This CDR3 has 13 amino acids. Trimming took 9 bases from V and 1 from J, leaving 11 bases between them. Germline V gene sequence: CDR1 KGHDR, CDR2 SFDVKD. CDR3 DNA sequence: TGTGCCACCTCGGCGGGAGGGAACACTGAAGCTTTCTTT. Its translation: CATSAGGNTEAFF.

This sequence joins TRBV2 and TRBJ2-5, with TRBD2 matching over 11 bases. The CDR3 runs to 14 residues. After removal of 6 bases from V and 7 bases from J, the junction contained 7 bases not matched to a gene. In germline, CDR1 is SNHLY, CDR2 FYNNEI. The CDR3 DNA reads TGTGCCAGCAGACGGACTAGCGGGCCGGGGACCCAGTACTTC. This codes for CASRRTSGPGTQYF. Full variable domain (missing parts from reference TRBV2 and TRBJ2-5): EPEVTQTPSHQVTQMGQEVILRCVPISNHLYFYWYRQILGQKVEFLVSFYNNEISEKSEIFDDQFSVERPDGSNFTLKIRSTKLEDSAMYFCASRRTSGPGTQYFGPGTRLLVL.

The chain is built from TRBV9 and TRBJ1-1, with no clear D. Germline V gene sequence: CDR1 SGDLS, CDR2 YYNGEE. CDR3 size: 13 residues. Trimming cost V 4 bases and J 3 bases, with 10 bases left between them. The CDR3 is CASSYPPDTEAFF. The CDR3 DNA is TGTGCCAGCAGCTATCCACCGGACACTGAAGCTTTCTTT.